The rows below give T cell receptor beta chains drawn from one sample of a study of cytomegalovirus exposure and HLA in healthy donors. Sequenced by immunoSEQ multiplex PCR; TCRdb stores in-frame clones only, minus some. This repertoire shows about 200,000 clones, 65% to 80% found once; its top ten account for 15% to 17%. Sequencing used PBMCs. The origin of the receptors is a man aged 35-49 years in good health and CMV-seronegative. Each CDR3 is given without its conserved first and last residue. Fields, in order: V gene, J gene, CDR3 protein.

TRBV2	TRBJ1-1	ASSGDTAPKRAF
TRBV7-8	TRBJ1-5	ASSLEGRGGQPQH
TRBV7-9	TRBJ2-7	ASRPRTSALTSYEQY
TRBV28	TRBJ2-5	ASSSVAGVQETQY
TRBV5-6	TRBJ2-7	ASSLAQGAYEQY
TRBV4-1	TRBJ1-1	ASSQLWTGEAF
TRBV5-4	TRBJ2-1	ASRAPGLASDEQF
TRBV7-9	TRBJ2-3	SSSLGQGRTDTQY
TRBV2	TRBJ2-5	ASEGAIGAQETQY
TRBV7-8	TRBJ2-7	ASSSGTGTDEQY
TRBV6-1	TRBJ1-2	ASMGGGRGYT
TRBV9	TRBJ2-1	ASSARLANYNEQF
TRBV5-1	TRBJ2-7	ASSSGLVSNEQY
TRBV6-1	TRBJ1-5	ASSESTGFNQPQH
TRBV19	TRBJ2-7	ASSPGFVDEQY
TRBV19	TRBJ2-5	ASTDQETQY
TRBV7-9	TRBJ1-5	ASSFGTDNQPQH
TRBV30	TRBJ2-7	AWIRTPTYEQY
TRBV5-4	TRBJ1-1	ASSSRGALVTEAF
TRBV2	TRBJ2-5	ASSGTLEGTQY
TRBV6-1	TRBJ1-2	ASSSAGTGGGYT
TRBV6-5	TRBJ1-2	ASNGGRANGYT
TRBV28	TRBJ2-1	ASSLQREIYNEQF
TRBV7-8	TRBJ1-5	ASSLRPGSHQPQH
TRBV6-1	TRBJ2-7	ASSEDIRSYEQY
TRBV5-6	TRBJ2-1	ASRGGIQTYNEQF
TRBV4-3	TRBJ2-1	ASSQDTGVLDEQF
TRBV10-3	TRBJ2-2	AIRDSGKFAGELF
TRBV7-2	TRBJ2-5	ASSQNSGRNGETQY
TRBV2	TRBJ2-7	ASSEVTGSWYEQY
TRBV7-9	TRBJ2-5	ASSLAEGGGYQETQY
TRBV10-3	TRBJ2-2	AIRDSSNTGELF
TRBV19	TRBJ2-3	ASSPYISGSPDTQY
TRBV6-6	TRBJ2-7	ASSYSLQGTYEQY
TRBV15	TRBJ1-3	ATSRQNRAPGNTIY
TRBV9	TRBJ1-1	ASSVVQGYTEAF
TRBV7-9	TRBJ2-7	ASSPMTGEYEQY
TRBV9	TRBJ2-5	ASSAPGTTQETQY
TRBV5-4	TRBJ2-1	ASSPTAGPSYNEQF
TRBV27	TRBJ2-5	ASSLDPGETQY
TRBV18	TRBJ2-3	ASSPPLAGGADTQY
TRBV7-7	TRBJ2-5	ASSPHRDQETQY
TRBV19	TRBJ1-6	ASTSKRVLNSPLH
TRBV28	TRBJ1-5	ASSAGFSNQPQH
TRBV7-6	TRBJ2-1	ASSLRLAGGRDEQF
TRBV29-1	TRBJ2-3	SVVPAGSTDTQY
TRBV27	TRBJ2-7	ASSPGQAYEQY
TRBV9	TRBJ1-2	ASSVAGTGRKLDYGYT
TRBV30	TRBJ2-3	AWSVARTDSSTDTQY
TRBV25-1	TRBJ1-1	ASGGVLEAF
TRBV7-2	TRBJ2-7	ASSLAASGTYEQY
TRBV9	TRBJ1-2	ASSVGSPNYGYT
TRBV10-3	TRBJ2-3	AISLAGTDTQY